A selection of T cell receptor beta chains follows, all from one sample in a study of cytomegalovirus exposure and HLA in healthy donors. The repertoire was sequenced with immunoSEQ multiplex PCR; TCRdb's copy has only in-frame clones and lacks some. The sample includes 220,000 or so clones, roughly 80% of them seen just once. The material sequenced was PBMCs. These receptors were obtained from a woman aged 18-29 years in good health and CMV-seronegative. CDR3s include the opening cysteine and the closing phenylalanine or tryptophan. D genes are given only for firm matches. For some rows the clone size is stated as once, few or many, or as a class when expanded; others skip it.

CDR3aa: CASRPGQGTMNTEAFF
CDR3nt: TGTGCCAGTAGGCCTGGACAGGGGACTATGAACACTGAAGCTTTCTTT
v_gene: TRBV19
d_gene: TRBD1
j_gene: TRBJ1-1
abundance: -

CDR3aa: CAWSVIGSTGTEAFF
CDR3nt: TGTGCCTGGAGTGTAATCGGAAGTACGGGCACTGAAGCTTTCTTT
v_gene: TRBV30
d_gene: -
j_gene: TRBJ1-1
abundance: few

CDR3aa: CASSLGAAAEAFF
CDR3nt: TGTGCCAGCAGCTTAGGGGCGGCGGCTGAAGCTTTCTTT
v_gene: TRBV5-6
d_gene: -
j_gene: TRBJ1-1
abundance: once

CDR3aa: CSVRDISYNEQFF
CDR3nt: TGCAGCGTTCGGGACATCTCCTACAATGAGCAGTTCTTC
v_gene: TRBV29-1
d_gene: -
j_gene: TRBJ2-1
abundance: once

CDR3aa: CASSLKAGHNYEQYF
CDR3nt: TGTGCCAGCAGCTTAAAGGCGGGACATAACTACGAGCAGTACTTC
v_gene: TRBV7-2
d_gene: -
j_gene: TRBJ2-7
abundance: -

CDR3aa: CASSDRTGGAYGYTF
CDR3nt: TGTGCCAGCAGTGATCGGACAGGGGGTGCCTATGGCTACACCTTC
v_gene: TRBV6-4
d_gene: TRBD1
j_gene: TRBJ1-2
abundance: -

CDR3aa: CASSNRLGQGYGYTF
CDR3nt: TGTGCCAGCAGCAACCGATTGGGACAGGGCTATGGCTACACCTTC
v_gene: TRBV5-4
d_gene: TRBD1
j_gene: TRBJ1-2
abundance: -

CDR3aa: CASSPNGQAAVGGYTF
CDR3nt: TGTGCCAGCTCACCTAATGGACAGGCCGCGGTCGGGGGCTACACCTTC
v_gene: TRBV18
d_gene: TRBD1
j_gene: TRBJ1-2
abundance: few

CDR3aa: CASSPNIGSGEQYF
CDR3nt: TGCGCCAGCAGCCCTAATATCGGGAGCGGCGAGCAGTACTTC
v_gene: TRBV4-1
d_gene: -
j_gene: TRBJ2-7
abundance: -

CDR3aa: CASSTGGGGTEAFF
CDR3nt: TGTGCCAGCAGTACCGGGGGAGGGGGCACTGAAGCTTTCTTT
v_gene: TRBV5-5
d_gene: -
j_gene: TRBJ1-1
abundance: few

CDR3aa: CASTTSYYEQYF
CDR3nt: TGTGCCAGCACCACTAGTTACTACGAGCAGTACTTC
v_gene: TRBV28
d_gene: -
j_gene: TRBJ2-7
abundance: -

CDR3aa: CSVGAGGPTDTQYF
CDR3nt: TGCAGCGTTGGGGCGGGAGGGCCCACAGATACGCAGTATTTT
v_gene: TRBV29-1
d_gene: TRBD2
j_gene: TRBJ2-3
abundance: -

CDR3aa: CASSPRRTGGITEAFF
CDR3nt: TGTGCCAGCAGTCCCCGGCGGACAGGGGGAATCACTGAAGCTTTCTTT
v_gene: TRBV27
d_gene: TRBD1
j_gene: TRBJ1-1
abundance: -

CDR3aa: CASSLGGGLGETQYF
CDR3nt: TGTGCCAGCAGCTTAGGGGGGGGGCTCGGAGAGACCCAGTACTTC
v_gene: TRBV11-2
d_gene: -
j_gene: TRBJ2-5
abundance: once

CDR3aa: CASSFRRAETQYF
CDR3nt: TGTGCCAGCAGCTTCCGCAGGGCAGAGACCCAGTACTTC
v_gene: TRBV11-2
d_gene: -
j_gene: TRBJ2-5
abundance: once

CDR3aa: CASTTPRRGWNRGYTF
CDR3nt: TGTGCCAGCACCACTCCCCGCCGGGGCTGGAACCGTGGCTACACCTTC
v_gene: TRBV11-2
d_gene: -
j_gene: TRBJ1-2
abundance: -

CDR3aa: CASSIEASGYNEQFF
CDR3nt: TGTGCCAGTAGTATAGAGGCTAGCGGGTACAATGAGCAGTTCTTC
v_gene: TRBV19
d_gene: TRBD2
j_gene: TRBJ2-1
abundance: -

CDR3aa: CASSLGGLSALYEQYF
CDR3nt: TGTGCCAGCAGCTTAGGGGGACTGTCAGCCCTCTACGAGCAGTACTTC
v_gene: TRBV7-8
d_gene: -
j_gene: TRBJ2-7
abundance: few

CDR3aa: CASSPPRTSGRGSGELFF
CDR3nt: TGCGCCAGCAGCCCACCCCGGACTAGCGGGAGAGGGTCCGGGGAGCTGTTTTTT
v_gene: TRBV5-1
d_gene: TRBD2
j_gene: TRBJ2-2
abundance: -

CDR3aa: CASSYGPGQGARINGYTF
CDR3nt: TGTGCCAGCAGTTACGGTCCGGGACAGGGGGCGCGAATAAATGGCTACACCTTC
v_gene: TRBV27
d_gene: TRBD1
j_gene: TRBJ1-2
abundance: -

CDR3aa: CASSPLTVNTEAFF
CDR3nt: TGTGCCAGCAGCCCCCTGACAGTAAACACTGAAGCTTTCTTT
v_gene: TRBV9
d_gene: -
j_gene: TRBJ1-1
abundance: -

CDR3aa: CASSPRPGLGGYTF
CDR3nt: TGTGCCAGCAGCCCTCGCCCGGGCCTAGGAGGCTACACCTTC
v_gene: TRBV25-1
d_gene: -
j_gene: TRBJ1-2
abundance: -

CDR3aa: CASSVSQSEQFF
CDR3nt: TGTGCCAGCAGCGTCTCCCAGAGTGAGCAGTTCTTC
v_gene: TRBV9
d_gene: -
j_gene: TRBJ2-1
abundance: -

CDR3aa: CASSPPGVRNEQYF
CDR3nt: TGTGCCAGCAGCCCACCAGGTGTTAGAAACGAGCAGTACTTC
v_gene: TRBV14
d_gene: -
j_gene: TRBJ2-7
abundance: -

CDR3aa: CASRLEGYTF
CDR3nt: TGTGCCAGCCGCCTAGAGGGCTACACCTTC
v_gene: TRBV2
d_gene: -
j_gene: TRBJ1-2
abundance: few

CDR3aa: CASRPLGGSSYEQYF
CDR3nt: TGTGCCAGCAGACCCTTGGGAGGGTCGTCCTACGAGCAGTACTTC
v_gene: TRBV27
d_gene: TRBD2
j_gene: TRBJ2-7
abundance: -

CDR3aa: CASSESANPTDTQYF
CDR3nt: TGCGCCAGCAGTGAGTCAGCGAACCCCACAGATACGCAGTATTTT
v_gene: TRBV10-1
d_gene: -
j_gene: TRBJ2-3
abundance: -

CDR3aa: CASSFTPSGTKNIQYF
CDR3nt: TGTGCCAGCAGTTTTACCCCTAGCGGAACCAAAAACATTCAGTACTTC
v_gene: TRBV28
d_gene: TRBD2
j_gene: TRBJ2-4
abundance: -

CDR3aa: CASSYSSRGVNEQYF
CDR3nt: TGTGCCAGCAGTTACTCATCCAGGGGGGTCAACGAGCAGTACTTC
v_gene: TRBV6-5
d_gene: -
j_gene: TRBJ2-7
abundance: -

CDR3aa: CASSPSLGRVAEQYF
CDR3nt: TGTGCCAGCAGCCCCTCGTTAGGCAGGGTTGCCGAGCAGTACTTC
v_gene: TRBV28
d_gene: -
j_gene: TRBJ2-7
abundance: once

CDR3aa: CASSELAGYNEQFF
CDR3nt: TGCGCCAGCAGTGAGCTAGCGGGCTACAATGAGCAGTTCTTC
v_gene: TRBV10-2
d_gene: TRBD2
j_gene: TRBJ2-1
abundance: -

CDR3aa: CSVGQGTYGYTF
CDR3nt: TGCAGCGTTGGACAGGGAACCTATGGCTACACCTTC
v_gene: TRBV29-1
d_gene: TRBD1
j_gene: TRBJ1-2
abundance: -

CDR3aa: CASSPDRDGYTF
CDR3nt: TGTGCCAGCAGCCCGGACCGAGATGGCTACACCTTC
v_gene: TRBV7-2
d_gene: -
j_gene: TRBJ1-2
abundance: -

CDR3aa: CASSSQGSGGGTEAFF
CDR3nt: TGTGCCAGCAGTTCCCAGGGGTCCGGGGGGGGCACTGAAGCTTTCTTT
v_gene: TRBV6-5
d_gene: -
j_gene: TRBJ1-1
abundance: -

CDR3aa: CASSYGVGAPLHF
CDR3nt: TGTGCCAGCAGCTATGGGGTCGGGGCACCCCTCCACTTT
v_gene: TRBV7-3
d_gene: -
j_gene: TRBJ1-6
abundance: -

CDR3aa: CASSMVTLTDTQYF
CDR3nt: TGTGCCAGCAGTATGGTGACTCTCACAGATACGCAGTATTTT
v_gene: TRBV6-1
d_gene: -
j_gene: TRBJ2-3
abundance: -

CDR3aa: CASSERAGGGYTF
CDR3nt: TGCGCCAGCAGTGAAAGAGCAGGGGGTGGCTACACCTTC
v_gene: TRBV10-1
d_gene: TRBD1
j_gene: TRBJ1-2
abundance: -

CDR3aa: CASSFPGQEAFF
CDR3nt: TGTGCCAGCAGTTTCCCGGGACAGGAAGCTTTCTTT
v_gene: TRBV27
d_gene: TRBD1
j_gene: TRBJ1-1
abundance: once

CDR3aa: CAWMARKKVYTF
CDR3nt: TGTGCCTGGATGGCCAGGAAGAAAGTCTACACCTTC
v_gene: TRBV30
d_gene: -
j_gene: TRBJ1-2
abundance: -

CDR3aa: CASSSEGAGANVLTF
CDR3nt: TGTGCCAGCTCATCGGAGGGGGCTGGGGCCAACGTCCTGACTTTC
v_gene: TRBV21-1
d_gene: -
j_gene: TRBJ2-6
abundance: -

CDR3aa: CASSFGGTSYEQYF
CDR3nt: TGTGCCAGCAGCTTCGGAGGGACCTCCTACGAGCAGTACTTC
v_gene: TRBV7-9
d_gene: -
j_gene: TRBJ2-7
abundance: -

CDR3aa: CASSSGQGPYNEQFF
CDR3nt: TGTGCCAGCAGCTCGGGACAGGGTCCCTACAATGAGCAGTTCTTC
v_gene: TRBV5-6
d_gene: TRBD1
j_gene: TRBJ2-1
abundance: -

CDR3aa: CAIGGTGFDEQYF
CDR3nt: TGTGCCATCGGTGGGACAGGGTTCGACGAGCAGTACTTC
v_gene: TRBV10-3
d_gene: TRBD1
j_gene: TRBJ2-7
abundance: -

CDR3aa: CASSGKQGGSSGNTIYF
CDR3nt: TGTGCCAGCAGTGGAAAACAGGGCGGGAGCTCTGGAAACACCATATATTTT
v_gene: TRBV25-1
d_gene: -
j_gene: TRBJ1-3
abundance: -

CDR3aa: CASSLRGVGEQYF
CDR3nt: TGTGCCAGCAGTCTAAGGGGGGTGGGGGAGCAGTACTTC
v_gene: TRBV6-5
d_gene: -
j_gene: TRBJ2-7
abundance: -

CDR3aa: CATSRDRGTGFYEQYF
CDR3nt: TGTGCCACCAGCAGAGATCGGGGGACAGGGTTCTACGAGCAGTACTTC
v_gene: TRBV15
d_gene: TRBD1
j_gene: TRBJ2-7
abundance: -

CDR3aa: CASSDRERQPQHF
CDR3nt: TGTGCCAGCAGTGATAGGGAAAGGCAGCCCCAGCATTTT
v_gene: TRBV2
d_gene: -
j_gene: TRBJ1-5
abundance: -

CDR3aa: CATASDGHSGNTIYF
CDR3nt: TGTGCCACCGCTTCTGACGGGCACTCTGGAAACACCATATATTTT
v_gene: TRBV10-3
d_gene: -
j_gene: TRBJ1-3
abundance: -

CDR3aa: CASGPRTSGNEQYF
CDR3nt: TGTGCCAGCGGGCCCCGGACTAGCGGGAACGAGCAGTACTTC
v_gene: TRBV27
d_gene: TRBD2
j_gene: TRBJ2-7
abundance: -

CDR3aa: CASRGTVSNQPQHF
CDR3nt: TGTGCCAGCAGAGGGACAGTTAGCAATCAGCCCCAGCATTTT
v_gene: TRBV2
d_gene: TRBD1
j_gene: TRBJ1-5
abundance: -

CDR3aa: CASSPGTTGANVLTF
CDR3nt: TGTGCCAGCAGCCCCGGCACAACTGGGGCCAACGTCCTGACTTTC
v_gene: TRBV11-3
d_gene: -
j_gene: TRBJ2-6
abundance: -

CDR3aa: CASSSQATLAYRDSSGNTIYF
CDR3nt: TGTGCCAGCAGCTCTCAGGCTACACTTGCTTACAGGGATAGCTCTGGAAACACCATATATTTT
v_gene: TRBV7-8
d_gene: -
j_gene: TRBJ1-3
abundance: -

CDR3aa: CASSLQSFEDEQYF
CDR3nt: TGTGCCAGCAGCTTGCAAAGTTTTGAGGACGAGCAGTACTTC
v_gene: TRBV5-6
d_gene: -
j_gene: TRBJ2-7
abundance: once

CDR3aa: CASTGSGNTIYF
CDR3nt: TGTGCCAGCACAGGTTCTGGAAACACCATATATTTT
v_gene: TRBV6-1
d_gene: -
j_gene: TRBJ1-3
abundance: -

CDR3aa: CASSLVSGAGEQFF
CDR3nt: TGCGCCAGCAGCTTGGTTTCAGGGGCCGGTGAGCAGTTCTTC
v_gene: TRBV5-1
d_gene: -
j_gene: TRBJ2-1
abundance: -

CDR3aa: CASSFFGGHGFF
CDR3nt: TGTGCCAGCAGCTTTTTTGGGGGGCATGGGTTCTTC
v_gene: TRBV5-6
d_gene: -
j_gene: TRBJ2-1
abundance: -

CDR3aa: CASSLPLSGRARGSNEQFF
CDR3nt: TGTGCCAGCAGTTTGCCTCTGAGCGGGAGGGCCAGAGGAAGCAATGAGCAGTTCTTC
v_gene: TRBV28
d_gene: TRBD2
j_gene: TRBJ2-1
abundance: once

CDR3aa: CASSEPETPRKTEAFF
CDR3nt: TGTGCCAGCAGTGAACCTGAGACCCCAAGGAAGACTGAAGCTTTCTTT
v_gene: TRBV6-1
d_gene: -
j_gene: TRBJ1-1
abundance: once

CDR3aa: CASSSTGQQLTDTQYF
CDR3nt: TGTGCCAGCAGCTCAACGGGACAGCAATTGACAGATACGCAGTATTTT
v_gene: TRBV6-4
d_gene: TRBD1
j_gene: TRBJ2-3
abundance: -

CDR3aa: CASSQGAVDGYTF
CDR3nt: TGTGCCAGCAGCCAGGGGGCGGTGGATGGCTACACCTTC
v_gene: TRBV5-4
d_gene: TRBD1
j_gene: TRBJ1-2
abundance: -